This record concerns one T cell receptor beta chain sequence. Its target is not known. This entry is derived from a study of tumor and adjacent non-tumor tissue in lung cancer. Study in general: Histology: about twelve adenocarcinoma, a couple of squamous cell carcinoma, 1 small cell lung cancer. Stage I to III disease affected ten to eleven men and about five women aged about 31 to 85.

Overall study findings and caveats: Significantly higher TCR diversity was found in tumor than normal lung. Top 100 clones took a larger repertoire share in normal lung.

Germline values: CDR1 SGHRS, CDR2 YFSETQ. Trimming took off 4 bases at V and 4 bases at J, with 9 bases between the two ends. The CDR3 is 13 residues long. TCRbeta libraries were built with three rounds of nested PCR, modified from ARM-PCR. TCRdb used MiXCR to reprocess the multiplex PCR reads, holding one entry per CDR3 protein. The sample holds 120,000 to 150,000 distinct CDR3 sequences, 60% to 70% seen once. The template was RNA from unsorted bulk tissue. The clonotype originates from a man aged 60-69 years with small cell lung cancer. Input material: lung tumor tissue. J is TRBJ2-1 and V is TRBV5-1, with unresolved D. The CDR3 here is CASSMDVYNEQFF. In nucleotides, the CDR3 is TGCGCCAGCAGCATGGACGTATACAATGAGCAGTTCTTC.